These T cell receptor beta chains were read from a single sample in a study of blood T cell repertoires in COVID-19. The repertoire was sequenced with immunoSEQ multiplex PCR; TCRdb's copy has only in-frame clones and lacks some. The sample has about 66,000 clones; 85% to 90% are singletons. Source material: peripheral blood. The receptors stem from a man in his fifties or sixties with active COVID-19. Both conserved end residues are part of each CDR3.

j_call cdr3_length v_call cdr3_aa
TRBJ2-5 16 TRBV25-1 CASSVLKTGSPETQYF
TRBJ1-5 16 TRBV3-1/TRBV3-2 CASSLGQPYSNQPQHF
TRBJ1-5 16 TRBV12-5 CASGGDRSLGDQPQHF
TRBJ2-1 12 TRBV4-2 CASSQESGPQFF
TRBJ1-5 13 TRBV12-3/TRBV12-4 CASSFGRNQPQHF
TRBJ2-7 17 TRBV3-1/TRBV3-2 CASSPPTSGPPSYEQYF
TRBJ2-7 13 TRBV6-5 CASSHLGGDEQYF
TRBJ2-3 16 TRBV7-2 CASSLAGATATDTQYF
TRBJ1-2 15 TRBV30 CAWSPLGGGAGGYTF
TRBJ1-1 13 TRBV18 CASTKQGATEAFF
TRBJ2-7 13 TRBV29-1 CSVGSGTGNEQYF
TRBJ2-5 15 TRBV7-9 CASSLRDRAWETQYF
TRBJ2-2 16 TRBV19 CASSIKGQGRTGELFF
TRBJ1-3 17 TRBV4-2 CASSQGGTGGAGNTIYF
TRBJ1-4 15 TRBV29-1 CSVPGEGATNEKLFF
TRBJ1-2 13 TRBV18 CASSPPGVMGYTF
TRBJ2-1 14 TRBV6-6 CASSSSGRHNEQFF
TRBJ1-5 14 TRBV7-2 CASSSGGGNQPQHF
TRBJ2-3 16 TRBV19 CASSIGGISHADTQYF
TRBJ2-3 15 TRBV4-2 CASSQVASGGGTQYF
TRBJ2-5 14 TRBV5-1 CASSLTGGQETQYF
TRBJ1-2 17 TRBV19 CASSSLPGQGANYGYTF
TRBJ2-7 15 TRBV3-1/TRBV3-2 CASSRQGGRSYEQYF
TRBJ1-1 14 TRBV3-1/TRBV3-2 CASSQEGGYTEAFF
TRBJ2-7 16 TRBV21-1 CASSNRIRVDSYEQYF
TRBJ2-1 15 TRBV7-2 CASSPGLASYNEQFF
TRBJ2-7 15 TRBV7-9 CASSLEGENPYEQYF
TRBJ2-2 18 TRBV5-5 CASSLGPWGAAGTGELFF
TRBJ2-2 18 TRBV19 CASSIGGLAGGNGGELFF
TRBJ1-2 14 TRBV19 CASSMQTANYGYTF
TRBJ2-3 14 TRBV18 CASSPTASTDTQYF
TRBJ1-2 11 TRBV19 CASRDSGGYTF
TRBJ2-2 19 TRBV4-2 CASSQEGLAGGFNTGELFF
TRBJ1-6 13 TRBV19 CASRDRGNSPLHF
TRBJ1-6 14 TRBV5-1 CASSLAGGVSPLHF
TRBJ2-2 15 TRBV19 CASSIVVGGTGELFF
TRBJ1-1 11 TRBV20-1 CSARGDRGHKF
TRBJ2-5 12 TRBV2 CASSENGATQYF
TRBJ2-3 13 TRBV2 CASSVNVFDTQYF
TRBJ2-1 14 TRBV5-5 CASSGDGQAGEQFF
TRBJ1-2 14 TRBV5-4 CASSADRTSYGYTF
TRBJ1-2 11 TRBV12-3/TRBV12-4 CASSTDRNPTF